This T cell receptor (beta chain) was profiled in a study of vaccination effects on CD4 cells after COVID-19. Across the whole study: It was a median of 72 days after the second dose that post-vaccine samples were obtained. Study results and caveats: Among infection- and vaccine-induced clones, marked clonal contraction occurred late after vaccination.

To note about this clone: Its target is not known.

Isolating CD4+ T cells followed approximately 10 days of culture. Each participant was administered two doses of either the BNT162b2 or the mRNA-1273 vaccine. Clones were sequenced by immunoSEQ multiplex PCR, and TCRdb holds only the in-frame ones, with some missing. The profile covers 45,000 to 55,000 clones, with about 70% appearing a single time and about 6.7% taken by the ten largest. Germline CDR1 and CDR2: SGHVS and FNYEAQ. V was trimmed by 2 bases and J by 0 bases, leaving 14 bases between them. The CDR3 is 17 amino acids. V is TRBV7-6 and J is TRBJ1-3, with D unclear. The TCR was taken from a human donor who received a COVID-19 vaccine. The sequencing here drew on CD4+ T cells from PBMCs cultured without peptide, taken after COVID-19 vaccination. CDR3 region: CASSLRGTYSSGNTIYF. CDR3 nucleotides: TGTGCCAGCAGCTTACGGGGAACTTACAGCTCTGGAAACACCATATATTTT.